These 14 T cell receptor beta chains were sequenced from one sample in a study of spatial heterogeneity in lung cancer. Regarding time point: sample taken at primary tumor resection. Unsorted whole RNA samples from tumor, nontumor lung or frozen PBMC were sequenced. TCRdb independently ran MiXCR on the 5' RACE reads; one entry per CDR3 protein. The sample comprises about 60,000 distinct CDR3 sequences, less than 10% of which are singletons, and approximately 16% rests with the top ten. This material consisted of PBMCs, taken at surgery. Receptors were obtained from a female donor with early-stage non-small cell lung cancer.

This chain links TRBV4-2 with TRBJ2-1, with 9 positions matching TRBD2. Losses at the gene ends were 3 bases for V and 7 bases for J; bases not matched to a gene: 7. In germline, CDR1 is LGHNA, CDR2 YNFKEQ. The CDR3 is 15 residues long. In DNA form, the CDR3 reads TGTGCCAGCAGCCACAGCGGGAGGCCAGGGAATGAGCAGTTCTTC. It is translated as CASSHSGRPGNEQFF.

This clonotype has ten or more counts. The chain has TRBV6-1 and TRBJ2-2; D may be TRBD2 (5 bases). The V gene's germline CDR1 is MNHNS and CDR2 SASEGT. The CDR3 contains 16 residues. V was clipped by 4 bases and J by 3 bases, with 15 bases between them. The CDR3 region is CASSGEGIGDTGELFF. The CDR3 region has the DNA TGTGCCAGCAGTGGTGAGGGCATTGGGGACACCGGGGAGCTGTTTTTT.

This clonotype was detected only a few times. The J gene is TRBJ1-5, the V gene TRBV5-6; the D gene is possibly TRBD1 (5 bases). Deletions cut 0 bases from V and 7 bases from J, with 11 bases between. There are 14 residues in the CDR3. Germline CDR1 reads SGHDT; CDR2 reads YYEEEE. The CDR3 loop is CASSLGGIGQPQHF. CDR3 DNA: TGTGCCAGCAGCTTGGGGGGGATAGGGCAGCCCCAGCATTTT.

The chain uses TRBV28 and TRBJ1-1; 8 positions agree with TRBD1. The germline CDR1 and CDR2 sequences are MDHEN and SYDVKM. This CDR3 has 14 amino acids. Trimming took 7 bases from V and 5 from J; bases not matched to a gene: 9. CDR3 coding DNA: TGTGCCAGCATCGGCAGGGGGCTTGGAACTGAAGCTTTCTTT. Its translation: CASIGRGLGTEAFF.

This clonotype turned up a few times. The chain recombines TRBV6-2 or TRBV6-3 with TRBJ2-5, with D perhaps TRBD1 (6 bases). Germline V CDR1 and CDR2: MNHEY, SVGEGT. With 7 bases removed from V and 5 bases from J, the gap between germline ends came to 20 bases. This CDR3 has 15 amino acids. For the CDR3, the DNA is TGTGCCAGCACCCGTTCAGGGGATAGTGTGGAGACCCAGTACTTC. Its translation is CASTRSGDSVETQYF.

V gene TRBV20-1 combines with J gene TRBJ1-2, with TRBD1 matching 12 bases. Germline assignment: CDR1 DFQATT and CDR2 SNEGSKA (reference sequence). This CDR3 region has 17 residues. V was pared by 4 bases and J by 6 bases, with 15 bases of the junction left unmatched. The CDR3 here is CSATGTGGENLKHGYTF. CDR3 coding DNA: TGCAGTGCTACCGGGACAGGGGGCGAAAACCTAAAACATGGCTACACCTTC.

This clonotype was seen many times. CDR3 amino acids: CASQLNAGSQETQYF. The CDR3 nucleotides read TGCGCCAGCCAATTGAACGCAGGGTCCCAAGAGACCCAGTACTTC. The chain has TRBV5-1 and TRBJ2-5; D may be TRBD1 (5 bases). V lost 7 bases, J lost 1 base, and 17 bases lay in between. The CDR3 consists of 15 residues. CDR1 and CDR2 (germline): SGHRS, YFSETQ.

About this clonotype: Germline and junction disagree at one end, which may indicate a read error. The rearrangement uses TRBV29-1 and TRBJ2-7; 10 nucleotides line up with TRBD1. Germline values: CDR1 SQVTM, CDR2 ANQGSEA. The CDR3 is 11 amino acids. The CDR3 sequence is CSAAGQGLYIF. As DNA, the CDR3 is TGCAGCGCCGCGGGACAGGGGCTATACATCTTC.

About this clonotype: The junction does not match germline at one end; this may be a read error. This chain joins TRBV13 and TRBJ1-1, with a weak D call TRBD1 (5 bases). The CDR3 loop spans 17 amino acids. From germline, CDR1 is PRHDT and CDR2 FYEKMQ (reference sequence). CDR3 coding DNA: TGTGCCAGCGGCTTAGCCGAAAATTTACAGGTGAACACTGAAGCTTTCTTT. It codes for CASGLAENLQVNTEAFF.

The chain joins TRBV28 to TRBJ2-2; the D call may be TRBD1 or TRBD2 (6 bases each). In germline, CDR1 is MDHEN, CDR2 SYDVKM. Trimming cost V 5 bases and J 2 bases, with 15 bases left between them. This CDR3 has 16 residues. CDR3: CASSESVGGNTGELFF. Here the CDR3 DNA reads TGTGCCAGCAGTGAATCGGTGGGGGGCAACACCGGGGAGCTGTTTTTT.

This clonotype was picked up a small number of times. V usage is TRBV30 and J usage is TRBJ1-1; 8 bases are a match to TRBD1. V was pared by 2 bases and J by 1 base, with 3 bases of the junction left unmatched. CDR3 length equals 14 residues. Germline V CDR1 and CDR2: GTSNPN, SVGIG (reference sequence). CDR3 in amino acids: CAWSPGQGNTEAFF. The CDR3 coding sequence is TGTGCCTGGAGTCCCGGACAGGGGAACACTGAAGCTTTCTTT.

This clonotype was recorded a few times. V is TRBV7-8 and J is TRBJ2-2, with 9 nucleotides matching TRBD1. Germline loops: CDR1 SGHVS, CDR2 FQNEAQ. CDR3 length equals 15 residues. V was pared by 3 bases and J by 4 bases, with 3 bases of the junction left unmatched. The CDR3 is CASSFGTGTTGELFF. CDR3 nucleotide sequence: TGTGCCAGCAGCTTCGGGACAGGGACCACCGGGGAGCTGTTTTTT. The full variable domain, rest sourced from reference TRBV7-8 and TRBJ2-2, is GAGVSQSPRYKVAKRGQDVALRCDPISGHVSLFWYQQALGQGPEFLTYFQNEAQLDKSGLPSDRFFAERPEGSVSTLKIQRTQQEDSAVYLCASSFGTGTTGELFFGEGSRLTVL.

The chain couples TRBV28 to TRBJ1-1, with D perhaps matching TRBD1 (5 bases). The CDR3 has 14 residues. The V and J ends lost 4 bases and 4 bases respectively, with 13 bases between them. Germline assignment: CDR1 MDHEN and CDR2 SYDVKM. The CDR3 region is CASSWLGPSTEAFF. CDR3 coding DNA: TGTGCCAGCAGTTGGCTGGGGCCCTCCACTGAAGCTTTCTTT.

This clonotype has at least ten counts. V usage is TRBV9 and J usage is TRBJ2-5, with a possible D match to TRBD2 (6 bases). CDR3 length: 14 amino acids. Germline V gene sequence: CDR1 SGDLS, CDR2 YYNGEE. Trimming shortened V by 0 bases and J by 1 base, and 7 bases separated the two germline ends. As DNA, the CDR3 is TGTGCCAGCAGCGTAGGGGGGGTCCAAGAGACCCAGTACTTC. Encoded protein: CASSVGGVQETQYF.